This T cell receptor beta chain stems from a study of T cells in Graves' hyperthyroidism and ophthalmopathy. Study-level background: Peripheral blood was taken when the disease was first diagnosed, before any treatment began. General study findings and limits: Within blood appeared most thyroid clonotypes that had expanded above 0.001.

This clonotype has a handful of counts. Its matching antigen is unknown. It was RNA transcripts that yielded the amplified TCR beta CDR3 regions. An initial round of RT-PCR targeting the TCR CDR3 relied on the HTBI primer set. Each CDR3 protein gets one entry after TCRdb re-called the multiplex PCR reads with MiXCR. The table has 360,000 or so distinct CDR3 sequences, about 15% seen once; the top ten hold 15% to 20%. CDR1 is SGHNT and CDR2 is YYREEE in the germline V gene (reference sequence). Trimming cost V 4 bases and J 2 bases; bases outside gene matches: 4. The CDR3 contains 14 residues. The sample comprised blood. The TCR comes from an older woman with Graves' ophthalmopathy. J is TRBJ2-3 and V is TRBV5-4; 7 positions agree with TRBD1. For the CDR3, the DNA is TGTGCCAGCAGCCGGACAGGAGACACAGATACGCAGTATTTT. Translating it yields CASSRTGDTDTQYF. Complete variable domain (other parts from reference TRBV5-4 and TRBJ2-3): ETGVTQSPTHLIKTRGQQVTLRCSSQSGHNTVSWYQQALGQGPQFIFQYYREEENGRGNFPPRFSGLQFPNYSSELNVNALELDDSALYLCASSRTGDTDTQYFGPGTRLTVL.